This paragraph covers one TCR beta chain sequence. Ten or more counts support this clonotype. The target of this receptor is not known. It has no much larger one-base neighbor in the sample; base qualities were not kept. Genomic DNA served as template for TCR beta VDJ combination and CDR3 sequence profiling. An Illumina HiSeq 2000 was the platform used for TCR repertoire sequencing. The authors' analysis ran thus. Repertoire assessment relied on Simpson's diversity index, CDR3 size and DJ length profiles, and TRBV/TRBJ rearrangement plots. Whichever DNA sequence was most abundant in the deep sequencing data was defined as the immunodominant clone. CDR3 amino acid sequences were screened for sharing across subjects and compared with published repertoires and the VDJdb database. In TCRdb, the public reads were trimmed at Q25 with fastp and aligned with MiXCR, with productive beta chains retained. Every distinct CDR3 protein forms one entry, paired with its most common genes and DNA. These V and J calls derive from TCRdb rather than the authors' analysis. Within this sample are around 430,000 distinct CDR3 sequences, with approximately 33% of them counted one time only. Of the sample, about 0.8% is held by the ten largest clones.

These data come from a study of CD8+CD57+ T cells in acquired aplastic anemia (dated by TCRdb to the late 2010s). Background on the whole study: A mean of approximately 2.9 ug of DNA, ranging from roughly 0.19 to 27.4 ug, was extracted from sorted CD4+ and CD8+ cells. A CD8+CD57+ expansion meant a frequency higher than the mean frequency seen in healthy subjects.

The CDR3 holds 16 amino acids from the cysteine to the phenylalanine. The CDR3 DNA has 48 bases and is translated from base 1. CDR1 and CDR2 are drawn from the germline V gene (reference sequence): SGHKS, YYEKEE. Trimming removed 1 base from V and 5 bases from J, leaving 13 bases between the germline ends. Broad study findings and their caveats: CD8+ Simpson's diversity did not differ significantly between patients and healthy controls (P=0.060). Twenty-nine CD8+ CDR3 sequences were found in both patients and controls but appeared to be highly expressed in patients and within the immunodominant clones of the patients.

Patients chosen for sequencing had shown expansion of CD8+CD57+ cells by flow cytometry. Every patient had severe acquired aplastic anemia, diagnosed using the International Study of Aplastic Anemia and Agranulocytosis and Camitta criteria. Patients had received no therapy at the time of blood sampling. In the study, sorted CD4+ and CD8+ blood T cells from patients with severe aplastic anemia and from healthy subjects underwent deep sequencing of TCR repertoires. Patients were enrolled in the USA under clinicaltrials.gov protocols 00001620, 01623167, 00001397, 00071045, 00081523 and 00961064. Ficoll-Paque density gradient centrifugation was used to isolate peripheral blood mononuclear cells. Before DNA extraction, CD4+ and CD8+ T cells were sorted by FACS or by magnetic beads.

The receptor's source is a human donor with aplastic anemia. Sequencing was performed on sorted CD4+, CD8+, or CD8+CD57+ T cells (not recorded which) from PBMCs. Recombination connected TRBV5-5 to TRBJ1-6; tentative D gene TRBD1, with 6 bases matching. CDR3 loop: CASSLLAGQDNSPLHF. The nucleotide sequence is TGTGCCAGCAGCTTGTTGGCGGGACAAGATAATTCACCCCTCCACTTT. When the CDR3 is completed using the reference TRBV5-5 and TRBJ1-6 genes on either side, the full variable domain is DAGVTQSPTHLIKTRGQQVTLRCSPISGHKSVSWYQQVLGQGPQFIFQYYEKEERGRGNFPDRFSARQFPNYSSELNVNALLLGDSALYLCASSLLAGQDNSPLHFGNGTRLTVT.